Following are 28 T cell receptor beta chains from one sample sequenced in a study of blood T cell repertoires in COVID-19. Data came from immunoSEQ multiplex PCR; TCRdb stores just in-frame clones and leaves some out. The sample includes 35,000 to 50,000 clones, about 83% seen only once; the top ten take less than 7%. Sequencing was performed on peripheral blood. The receptor set was obtained from an elderly woman with acute or convalescent COVID-19.

The chain is built from TRBV24-1 and TRBJ2-5; 10 bases are shared with TRBD1. The germline V gene encodes CDR1 KGHDR and CDR2 SFDVKD. The CDR3 has 15 residues. Unmatched junction bases numbered 3, after V lost 3 bases and J lost 3 bases. CDR3 bases: TGTGCCACCAGTGATCCGACAGGGGGCAAAGAGACCCAGTACTTC. Its translation: CATSDPTGGKETQYF.

The chain recombines TRBV12-3 or TRBV12-4 with TRBJ1-3; D remains ambiguous. This CDR3 region has 13 residues. The germline V and J ends were trimmed by 6 bases and 4 bases, with 10 bases remaining between them. The CDR3 DNA reads as TGTGCCAGCAGGGGGAGTAGCGGAAACACCATATATTTT. Translation gives CASRGSSGNTIYF.

The rearrangement uses TRBV7-8 and TRBJ2-7, with D unclear. Germline-derived CDR1 and CDR2 are SGHVS and FQNEAQ. V lost 5 bases and J 6 bases, leaving 8 bases between the germline ends. The CDR3 has 11 residues. CDR3 sequence reads: CASSRAFEQYF. The DNA for the CDR3 is TGTGCCAGCAGCAGAGCCTTCGAGCAGTACTTC.

V and J are TRBV6-5 and TRBJ2-1; TRBD1 is a possible D gene (6 bases). The germline CDR1 and CDR2 sequences are MNHEY and SVGAGI. There are 13 residues in the CDR3. With 5 bases removed from V and 3 bases from J, the gap between germline ends came to 8 bases. This chain's CDR3 is CASSRDNYNEQFF. CDR3 in DNA: TGTGCCAGCAGTCGGGACAACTACAATGAGCAGTTCTTC.

This chain joins TRBV18 and TRBJ2-5; tentative D call: TRBD1 (6 bases). This CDR3 is 13 amino acids long. V was cut by 4 bases and J by 3 bases, with 9 bases left in between. Per the germline V gene, CDR1 is KGHSH and CDR2 is LQKENI. CDR3 sequence: CASSLGQKETQYF. The CDR3 DNA sequence: TGTGCCAGCTCACTTGGACAGAAAGAGACCCAGTACTTC.

The rearrangement joins TRBV2 to TRBJ2-5, with 9 bases identical to TRBD2. Germline CDR1 is SNHLY and CDR2 is FYNNEI. The CDR3 spans 16 residues. J lost 2 bases, V lost 7 bases, and 11 bases had no gene match. CDR3 coding DNA: TGTGCCAGCACTTCGGTAGCGGGGGTGGTGCAAGAGACCCAGTACTTC. Protein product: CASTSVAGVVQETQYF.

DNA for the CDR3: TGCGCCAGCAGCTTGGCACTTCGGGGGACAGGGGACCACGAGCAGTACTTC. It translates to CASSLALRGTGDHEQYF. The rearrangement uses TRBV5-1 and TRBJ2-7; TRBD1 matches at 10 bases. This CDR3 contains 17 residues. The V and J ends lost 0 bases and 5 bases, in that order; junction bases with no gene match: 11. In germline, CDR1 is SGHRS, CDR2 YFSETQ.

J is TRBJ2-7 and V is TRBV11-2; 8 positions match TRBD1. This CDR3 has 16 amino acids. Germline V gene data show CDR1 as SGHAT and CDR2 as FQNNGV. V lost 1 base to trimming and J lost 1 base; unmatched junction nucleotides: 6. The CDR3 nucleotides read TGTGCCAGCAGCTTAGTTCGGAGACAGGGGTCCTACGAGCAGTACTTC. It is translated as CASSLVRRQGSYEQYF.

This clone was counted only a few times. V and J are TRBV19 and TRBJ1-4; TRBD1 is a possible D gene (5 bases). Germline lookup yields CDR1 LNHDA and CDR2 SQIVND (reference sequence). This CDR3 comprises 15 residues. Between the trimmed V and J ends, which lost 6 bases and 4 bases, there was a span of 15 bases. The CDR3 DNA is TGTGCCAGTAGGAAAGCGACAGTAGTTAATGAAAAACTGTTTTTT. Its translation: CASRKATVVNEKLFF.

The chain has TRBV20-1 and TRBJ2-5; the D gene is possibly TRBD2 (5 bases). Germline V gene lookup returns CDR1 DFQATT and CDR2 SNEGSKA (reference sequence). The CDR3 is made up of 11 amino acids. V was trimmed by 7 bases and J by 5 bases, leaving 11 bases between them. The CDR3 sequence is CSGTLGETQYF. CDR3 nucleotides: TGCAGTGGAACACTAGGGGAGACCCAGTACTTC.

This clone was counted once. This chain connects TRBV28 to TRBJ2-1; 9 positions agree with TRBD2. This CDR3 is 15 amino acids long. Germline V CDR1 and CDR2: MDHEN, SYDVKM. The J segment lost 4 bases and the V segment lost 3 bases, leaving 4 bases of the junction unmatched. CDR3 protein: CASSFSSGIYNEQFF. The CDR3 nucleotides are TGTGCCAGCAGTTTTTCTAGCGGGATTTACAATGAGCAGTTCTTC.

This chain connects TRBV11-3 to TRBJ2-1; 9 nucleotides align to TRBD2. CDR3 size: 14 residues. Germline V lookup: CDR1 SGHNT, CDR2 YENEEA. J gave up 8 bases and V 3 bases, and 5 bases lay outside the gene matches. As DNA, the CDR3 is TGTGCCAGCAGCTTGCGGGGGGGCGTCGATGAGCAGTTCTTC. Protein: CASSLRGGVDEQFF.

The genes are TRBV19 and TRBJ1-1; 11 positions match TRBD1. CDR1 is LNHDA and CDR2 is SQIVND in the germline V gene (reference sequence). This CDR3 region has 12 residues. J gave up 11 bases and V 10 bases, and 9 bases lay outside the gene matches. CDR3 loop: CAIQRTGGAAFF. Here the CDR3 DNA reads TGTGCCATACAGCGGACAGGGGGCGCGGCTTTCTTT. Full variable domain (missing parts from reference TRBV19 and TRBJ1-1): DGGITQSPKYLFRKEGQNVTLSCEQNLNHDAMYWYRQDPGQGLRLIYYSQIVNDFQKGDIAEGYSVSREKKESFPLTVTSAQKNPTAFYLCAIQRTGGAAFFGQGTRLTVV.

J is TRBJ2-1 and V is TRBV2, with D perhaps TRBD2 (6 bases). CDR1 and CDR2 from the germline V gene are SNHLY and FYNNEI. Trimming removed 4 bases at V and 4 bases at J, with 11 bases between. The CDR3 spans 14 residues. In DNA, the CDR3 is TGTGCCAGCAGTGGCGGGGTCGGGTACAATGAGCAGTTCTTC. Protein: CASSGGVGYNEQFF.

This clone has a handful of counts. This sequence joins TRBV12-3 or TRBV12-4 and TRBJ1-5; TRBD1 might be the D (6 bases). The length of the CDR3 is 13 residues. Trimming removed 3 bases from V and 8 bases from J, with 11 bases in between. The CDR3 DNA is TGTGCCAGCAGTTTGAAGGGGGATGAGCCCCAGCATTTT. Amino acids: CASSLKGDEPQHF.

This clone showed up just a few times. The chain joins TRBV6-5 to TRBJ1-4; 9 nucleotides align to TRBD1. This CDR3 is 15 amino acids long. The junction had 7 bases not matched to a gene; V was cut back by 9 bases and J by 2 bases. Per the germline V gene, CDR1 is MNHEY and CDR2 is SVGAGI. For the CDR3, the DNA is TGTGCCAGTGGGGACAGGGCGAGGACTAATGAAAAACTGTTTTTT. Its translation is CASGDRARTNEKLFF.

The chain combines TRBV5-1 with TRBJ2-3; TRBD2 is a possible D gene (7 bases). This CDR3 has 16 residues. The V end was cut by 5 bases, the J end by 0 bases, with 16 bases between. Germline CDR1 is SGHRS and CDR2 is YFSETQ. CDR3 sequence reads: CASSTAGQPSTDTQYF. In nucleotides, the CDR3 is TGCGCCAGCAGTACAGCGGGACAACCTAGCACAGATACGCAGTATTTT.

As DNA, the CDR3 is TGCGCCAGCAGCTTACAGGGGATGGAGGAAAAACTGTTTTTT. This codes for CASSLQGMEEKLFF. This chain connects TRBV5-1 to TRBJ1-4; the match to TRBD1 covers 7 bases. The germline V gene encodes CDR1 SGHRS and CDR2 YFSETQ. V was clipped by 2 bases and J by 8 bases; unmatched bases: 6. The CDR3 covers 14 residues.

This clone was detected once. The gene calls are TRBV5-1 and TRBJ2-7; TRBD1 is a possible D gene (5 bases). The CDR3 extends over 14 amino acids. V was trimmed by 4 bases and J by 0 bases, leaving 11 bases between them. The germline gives CDR1 SGHRS, CDR2 YFSETQ. For the CDR3, the DNA is TGCGCCAGCAGCACAGGCCCTAACTCCTACGAGCAGTACTTC. Protein product: CASSTGPNSYEQYF.

The chain is built from TRBV23-1 and TRBJ1-4, with unresolved D. TRBV23-1 is placed among ORFs of uncertain function. V lost 8 bases to trimming and J lost 10 bases, with 8 bases between them. This CDR3 comprises 10 residues. The CDR3 reads CASGSGKLFF. CDR3 DNA: TGCGCCAGCGGTTCGGGAAAACTGTTTTTT.

The CDR3: CASSFFLESPSGANVLTF. The CDR3, as DNA: TGTGCCAGCAGCTTCTTTCTTGAGAGCCCCTCTGGGGCCAACGTCCTGACTTTC. The chain is built from TRBV7-8 and TRBJ2-6, with D uncertain. Germline V gene sequence: CDR1 SGHVS, CDR2 FQNEAQ. The CDR3 runs 18 residues. The ends were cut back, 3 bases at V and 0 bases at J, with 15 bases in the middle.

The chain has TRBV18 and TRBJ1-3, with 7 nucleotides matching TRBD1. The CDR3 is 15 amino acids. The J segment lost 3 bases and the V segment lost 3 bases, leaving 5 bases of the junction unmatched. Germline values: CDR1 KGHSH, CDR2 LQKENI. CDR3 nucleotide sequence: TGTGCCAGCTCACCCTTAGACAGGGTTGGAAACACCATATATTTT. Translated, it gives CASSPLDRVGNTIYF.

The chain uses TRBV3-1 (or the pseudogene TRBV3-2) and TRBJ1-4; a possible D gene is TRBD1 (5 bases). V gave up 1 base and J gave up 1 base, with 10 bases separating them. The CDR3 covers 16 residues. Germline lookup yields CDR1 LGHDT and CDR2 YNNKEL (reference sequence). CDR3 amino acids: CASSQGSRGTNEKLFF. In DNA, the CDR3 is TGTGCCAGCAGCCAAGGATCTAGGGGAACTAATGAAAAACTGTTTTTT.

V and J are TRBV18 and TRBJ1-2; 12 bases match TRBD1. The V segment lost 2 bases and the J segment 3 bases; nucleotides outside the gene matches: 4. This CDR3 is built from 16 residues. Germline CDR1 and CDR2: KGHSH and LQKENI. CDR3 sequence (DNA): TGTGCCAGCTCACCAGGGACAGGGGGCAAGCACTATGGCTACACCTTC. Its translation is CASSPGTGGKHYGYTF.

This clone is termed large. The chain combines TRBV7-9 with TRBJ1-1; no clear D gene. The CDR3 is 11 residues long. V lost 5 bases and J lost 9, with 10 bases in between. Germline-derived CDR1 and CDR2 are SEHNR and FQNEAQ (reference sequence). This CDR3 is CASSPDIKAFF. CDR3 sequence (DNA): TGTGCCAGCAGCCCTGACATTAAAGCTTTCTTT. The full variable domain, completed using reference TRBV7-9 and TRBJ1-1, is DTGVSQNPRHKITKRGQNVTFRCDPISEHNRLYWYRQTLGQGPEFLTYFQNEAQLEKSRLLSDRFSAERPKGSFSTLEIQRTEQGDSAMYLCASSPDIKAFFGQGTRLTVV.

In this sample, this clone turned up once. The J gene is TRBJ1-2, the V gene TRBV5-8; 10 positions agree with TRBD1. There are 16 residues in the CDR3. Germline V gene lookup returns CDR1 SGHTS and CDR2 YDEGEE. The junction had 12 bases not matched to a gene; V was cut back by 2 bases and J by 8 bases. The CDR3 here is CASSFEVGQGLRGYTF. CDR3 bases: TGTGCCAGCAGCTTTGAAGTGGGACAGGGGCTACGGGGCTACACCTTC.

The rearrangement links TRBV9 to TRBJ1-2, with a weak D call TRBD1 (6 bases). Per the germline V gene, CDR1 is SGDLS and CDR2 is YYNGEE. V was cut by 3 bases and J by 5 bases, with 11 bases left in between. The CDR3 sequence is 13 residues long. CDR3: CASSDPTGYGYTF. The CDR3 DNA follows: TGTGCCAGCAGCGACCCGACAGGATATGGCTACACCTTC.

J is TRBJ2-1 and V is TRBV7-2; 13 nucleotides line up with TRBD2. Germline CDR1 and CDR2: SGHTA and FQGNSA. V lost 7 bases to trimming and J lost 4 bases; unmatched junction nucleotides: 7. The CDR3 length is 16 residues. The CDR3 loop reads CASTRTSGGVYNEQFF. The CDR3 DNA follows: TGTGCCAGCACCCGAACTAGCGGGGGGGTTTACAATGAGCAGTTCTTC. The variable domain in full, completed from reference TRBV7-2 and TRBJ2-1, reads GAGVSQSPSNKVTEKGKDVELRCDPISGHTALYWYRQSLGQGLEFLIYFQGNSAPDKSGLPSDRFSAERTGGSVSTLTIQRTQQEDSAVYLCASTRTSGGVYNEQFFGPGTRLTVL.